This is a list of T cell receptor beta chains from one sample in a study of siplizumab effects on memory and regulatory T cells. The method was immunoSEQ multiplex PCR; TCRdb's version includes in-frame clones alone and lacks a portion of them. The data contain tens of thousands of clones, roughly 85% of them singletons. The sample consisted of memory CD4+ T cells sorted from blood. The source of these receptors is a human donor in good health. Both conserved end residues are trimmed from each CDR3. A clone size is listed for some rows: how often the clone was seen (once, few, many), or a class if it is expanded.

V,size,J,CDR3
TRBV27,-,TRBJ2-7,ASSSLGYEQY
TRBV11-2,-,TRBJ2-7,ASSLVSLPGQGKNEQY
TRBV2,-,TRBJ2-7,ASRERIRRGDGGEQY
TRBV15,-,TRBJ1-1,ATSRAVGGLVWAEAF
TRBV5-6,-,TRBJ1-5,ASSSDRGRQPQH
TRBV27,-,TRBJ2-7,ASSPGGSRMREQY
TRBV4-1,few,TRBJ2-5,ASSTPGLAGGPGQETQY
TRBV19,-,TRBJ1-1,ASSISRDNTEAF
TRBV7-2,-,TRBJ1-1,ASRGGPPGASEAF
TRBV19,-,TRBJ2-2,ASSNPNTGELF
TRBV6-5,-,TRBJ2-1,ASSVFNEQF
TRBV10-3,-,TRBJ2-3,AISEGGTSGSTDTQY
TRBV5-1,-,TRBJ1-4,ASSFQINSEKLF
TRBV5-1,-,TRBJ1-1,ASSFNSRETEAF
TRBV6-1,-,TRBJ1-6,ASSEGVGSYNSPLH
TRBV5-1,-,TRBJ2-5,ASSLDSRGGETQY
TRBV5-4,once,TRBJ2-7,ASSQVAGEAYEQY
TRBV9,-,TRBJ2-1,ASNPGPGYNEQF
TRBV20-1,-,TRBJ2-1,SARNNEQF
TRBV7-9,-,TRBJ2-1,ASSLDYHEQF
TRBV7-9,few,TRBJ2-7,ASSPGPGGEQY
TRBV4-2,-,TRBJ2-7,ASSQGTGLSYEQY
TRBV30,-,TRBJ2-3,AWSVGQASTDTQY
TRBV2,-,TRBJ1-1,ASRKETRSEAF
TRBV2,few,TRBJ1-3,ASGGGGNTIY
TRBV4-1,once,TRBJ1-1,ASSLLPMGVGERNTEAF
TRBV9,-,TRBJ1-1,ASSVDGDRDRVAF
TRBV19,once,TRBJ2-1,ASMGLAAYNEQF
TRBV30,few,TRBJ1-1,AWRFGGAEAF
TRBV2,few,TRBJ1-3,ASSQGSGNTIY
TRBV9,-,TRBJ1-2,ASSVGFDLAGYT
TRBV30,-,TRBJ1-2,ACQFDGYT
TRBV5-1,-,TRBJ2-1,ASSEDRPNSYNEQF
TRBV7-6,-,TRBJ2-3,ASSSATGPGTDTQY
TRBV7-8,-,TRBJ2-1,ASSPPGTSGAYNEQF
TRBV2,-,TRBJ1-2,ASSYTGGGYGYT
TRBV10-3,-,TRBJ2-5,AMKAGAEETQY
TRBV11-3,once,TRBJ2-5,ASSGLAGETQY
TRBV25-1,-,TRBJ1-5,ASSEYGTDSNQPQH
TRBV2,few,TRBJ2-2,ASMLGVGGDTGELF
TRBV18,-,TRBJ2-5,ASSPQSSGQETQY
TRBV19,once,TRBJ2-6,ASSDGRVSGANVLT
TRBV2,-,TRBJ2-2,ASRAQGTHGELF
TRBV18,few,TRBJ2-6,ASSLGRPLSGANVLT
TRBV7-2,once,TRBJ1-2,ASTKGGNYGYT